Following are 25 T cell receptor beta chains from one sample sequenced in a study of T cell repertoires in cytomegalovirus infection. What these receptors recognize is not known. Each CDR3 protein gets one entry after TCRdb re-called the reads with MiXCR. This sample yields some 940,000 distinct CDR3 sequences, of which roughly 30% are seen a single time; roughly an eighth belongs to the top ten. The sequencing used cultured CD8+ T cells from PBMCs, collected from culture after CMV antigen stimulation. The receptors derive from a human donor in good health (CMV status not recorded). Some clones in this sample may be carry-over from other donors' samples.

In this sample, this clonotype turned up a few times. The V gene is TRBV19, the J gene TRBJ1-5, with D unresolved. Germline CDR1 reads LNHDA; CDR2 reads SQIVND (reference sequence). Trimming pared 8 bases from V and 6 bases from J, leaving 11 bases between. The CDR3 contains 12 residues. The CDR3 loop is CASCQPSQPQHF. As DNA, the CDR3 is TGTGCCAGTTGCCAGCCCAGTCAGCCCCAGCATTTT.

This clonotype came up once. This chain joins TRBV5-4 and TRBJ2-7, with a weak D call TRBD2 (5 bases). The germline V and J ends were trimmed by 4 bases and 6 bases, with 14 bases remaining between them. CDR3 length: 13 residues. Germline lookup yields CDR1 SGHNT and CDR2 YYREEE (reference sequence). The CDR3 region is CASSIVPSGEQYF. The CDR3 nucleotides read TGTGCCAGCAGCATTGTCCCAAGCGGCGAGCAGTACTTC.

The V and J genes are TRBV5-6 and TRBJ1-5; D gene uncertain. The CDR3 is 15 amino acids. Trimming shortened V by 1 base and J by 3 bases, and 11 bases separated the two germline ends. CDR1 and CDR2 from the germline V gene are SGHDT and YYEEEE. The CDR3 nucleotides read TGTGCCAGCAGCTTGTTGCCCGGTAACAATCAGCCCCAGCATTTT. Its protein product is CASSLLPGNNQPQHF.

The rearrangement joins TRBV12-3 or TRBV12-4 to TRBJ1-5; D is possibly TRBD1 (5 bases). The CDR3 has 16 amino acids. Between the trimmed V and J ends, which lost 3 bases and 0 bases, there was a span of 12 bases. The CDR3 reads CASSFMEGYSNQPQHF. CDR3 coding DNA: TGTGCCAGCAGTTTTATGGAGGGGTATAGCAATCAGCCCCAGCATTTT.

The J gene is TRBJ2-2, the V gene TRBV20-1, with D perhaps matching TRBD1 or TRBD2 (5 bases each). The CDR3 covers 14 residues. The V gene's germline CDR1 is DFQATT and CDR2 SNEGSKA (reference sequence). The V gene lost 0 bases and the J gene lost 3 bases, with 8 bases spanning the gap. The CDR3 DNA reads TGCAGTGCTAGAGAGAGGGGTGACACCGGGGAGCTGTTTTTT. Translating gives CSARERGDTGELFF.

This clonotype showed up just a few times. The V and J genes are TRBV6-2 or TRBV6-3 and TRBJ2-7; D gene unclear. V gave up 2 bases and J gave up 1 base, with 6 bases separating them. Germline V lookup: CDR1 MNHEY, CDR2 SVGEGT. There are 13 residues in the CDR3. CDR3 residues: CASSYQASYEQYV. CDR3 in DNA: TGTGCCAGCAGTTACCAGGCGTCCTACGAGCAGTACGTC.

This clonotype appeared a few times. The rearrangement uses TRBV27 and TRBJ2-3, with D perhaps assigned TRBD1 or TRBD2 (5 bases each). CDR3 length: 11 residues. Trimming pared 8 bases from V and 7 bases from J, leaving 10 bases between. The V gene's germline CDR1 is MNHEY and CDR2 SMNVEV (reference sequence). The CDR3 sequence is CASRRGHTQYF. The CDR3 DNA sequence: TGTGCCAGCCGAAGGGGACATACGCAGTATTTT.

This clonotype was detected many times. The CDR3 nucleotides read TGTGCCAGCAGTTTAGTTGCAGGGGTAACCGGGGAGCTGTTTTTT. As protein: CASSLVAGVTGELFF. The chain recombines TRBV28 with TRBJ2-2; D might be TRBD1 (6 bases). CDR3 size: 15 residues. V gave up 2 bases and J gave up 5 bases, with 12 bases separating them. Germline-derived CDR1 and CDR2 are MDHEN and SYDVKM.

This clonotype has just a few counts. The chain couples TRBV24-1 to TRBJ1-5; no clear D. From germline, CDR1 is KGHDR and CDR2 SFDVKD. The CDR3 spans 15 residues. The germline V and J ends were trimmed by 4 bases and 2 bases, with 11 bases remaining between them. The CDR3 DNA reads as TGTGCCACCAGTGACCCGGACTCGGGCAATCAGCCCCAGCATTTT. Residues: CATSDPDSGNQPQHF.

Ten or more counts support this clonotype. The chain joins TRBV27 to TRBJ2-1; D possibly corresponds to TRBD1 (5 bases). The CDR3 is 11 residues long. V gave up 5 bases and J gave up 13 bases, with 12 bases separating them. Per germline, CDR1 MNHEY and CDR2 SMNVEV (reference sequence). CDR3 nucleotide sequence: TGTGCCAGCAGTACAGGCTCAGAACAGTTCTTC. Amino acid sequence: CASSTGSEQFF.

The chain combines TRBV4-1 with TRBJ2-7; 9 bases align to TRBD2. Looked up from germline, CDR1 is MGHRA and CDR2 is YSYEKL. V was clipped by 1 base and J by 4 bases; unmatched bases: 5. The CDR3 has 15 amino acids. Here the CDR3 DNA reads TGCGCCAGCAGCCAAGCGTCGCGGGGGGGATACGAGCAGTACTTC. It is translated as CASSQASRGGYEQYF.

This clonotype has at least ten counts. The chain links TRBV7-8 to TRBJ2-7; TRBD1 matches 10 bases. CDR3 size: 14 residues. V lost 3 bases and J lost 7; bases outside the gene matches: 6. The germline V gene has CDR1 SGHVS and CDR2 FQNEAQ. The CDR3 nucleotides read TGTGCCAGCAGCTTGGGGACAGGGGCCTTGGAGCAGTACGTC. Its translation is CASSLGTGALEQYV.

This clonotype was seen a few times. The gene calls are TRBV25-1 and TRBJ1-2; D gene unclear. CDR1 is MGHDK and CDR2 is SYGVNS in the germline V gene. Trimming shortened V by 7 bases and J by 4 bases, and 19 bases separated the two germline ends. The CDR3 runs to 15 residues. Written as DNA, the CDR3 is TGTGCCAGCACCCCTAAGAGCTTTAAAGGCTATGGCTACACCTTC. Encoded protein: CASTPKSFKGYGYTF.

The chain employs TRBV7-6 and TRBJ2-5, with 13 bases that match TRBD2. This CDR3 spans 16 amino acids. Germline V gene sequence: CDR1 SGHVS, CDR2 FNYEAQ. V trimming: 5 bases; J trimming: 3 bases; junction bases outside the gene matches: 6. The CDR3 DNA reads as TGTGCCAGCAGCCAGACTAGCGGGGGGCCGGAAGAGACCCAGTACTTC. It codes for CASSQTSGGPEETQYF.

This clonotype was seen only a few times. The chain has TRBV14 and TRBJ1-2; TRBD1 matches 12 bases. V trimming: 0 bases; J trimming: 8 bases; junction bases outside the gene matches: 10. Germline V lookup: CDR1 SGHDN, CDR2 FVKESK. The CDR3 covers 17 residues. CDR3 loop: CASSQEEGQGAIEGYTF. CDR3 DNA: TGTGCCAGCAGCCAAGAAGAGGGACAGGGGGCGATAGAAGGCTACACCTTC.

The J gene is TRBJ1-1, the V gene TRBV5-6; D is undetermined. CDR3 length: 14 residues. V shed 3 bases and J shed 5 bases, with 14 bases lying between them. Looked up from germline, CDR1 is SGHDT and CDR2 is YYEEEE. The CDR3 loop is CASSSRREITEAFF. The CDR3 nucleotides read TGTGCCAGCAGCTCCCGAAGGGAGATTACTGAAGCTTTCTTT.

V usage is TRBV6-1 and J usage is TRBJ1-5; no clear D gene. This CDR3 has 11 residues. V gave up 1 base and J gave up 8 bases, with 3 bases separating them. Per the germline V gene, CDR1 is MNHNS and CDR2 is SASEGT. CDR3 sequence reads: CASSEGEPQHF. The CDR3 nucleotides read TGTGCCAGCAGTGAAGGGGAGCCCCAGCATTTT.

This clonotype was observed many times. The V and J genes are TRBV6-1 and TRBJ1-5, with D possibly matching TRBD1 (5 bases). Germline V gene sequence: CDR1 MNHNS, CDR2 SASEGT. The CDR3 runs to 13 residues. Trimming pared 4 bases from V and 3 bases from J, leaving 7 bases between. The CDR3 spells CASSVGPNQPQHF. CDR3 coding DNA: TGTGCCAGCAGTGTGGGACCCAATCAGCCCCAGCATTTT.

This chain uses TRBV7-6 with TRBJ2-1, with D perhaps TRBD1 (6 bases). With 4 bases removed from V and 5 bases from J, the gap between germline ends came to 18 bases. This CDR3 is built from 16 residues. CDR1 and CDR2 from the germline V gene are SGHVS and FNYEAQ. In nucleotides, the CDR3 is TGTGCCAGCAGCTCCGACCAGGGGCAAACGCACAATGAGCAGTTCTTC. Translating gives CASSSDQGQTHNEQFF.

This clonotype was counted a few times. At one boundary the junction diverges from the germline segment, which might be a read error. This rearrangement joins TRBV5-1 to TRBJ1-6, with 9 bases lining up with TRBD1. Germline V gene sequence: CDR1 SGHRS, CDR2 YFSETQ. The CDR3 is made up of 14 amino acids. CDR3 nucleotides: TGTGCCAGCAGTTTGGGACAGGGAAGATCACCCCTCCACTTT. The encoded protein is CASSLGQGRSPLHF.

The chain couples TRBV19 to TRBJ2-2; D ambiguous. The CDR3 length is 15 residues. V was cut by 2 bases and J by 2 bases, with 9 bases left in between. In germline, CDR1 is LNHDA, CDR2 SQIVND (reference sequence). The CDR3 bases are TGTGCCAGTAGTATATTCTCCCCTAACACCGGGGAGCTGTTTTTT. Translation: CASSIFSPNTGELFF.

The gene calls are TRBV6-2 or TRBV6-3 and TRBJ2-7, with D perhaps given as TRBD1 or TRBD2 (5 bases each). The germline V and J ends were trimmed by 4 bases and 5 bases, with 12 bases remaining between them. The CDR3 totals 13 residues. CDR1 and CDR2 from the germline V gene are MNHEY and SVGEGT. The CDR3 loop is CASSFAGTHEQYV. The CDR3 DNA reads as TGTGCCAGCAGTTTCGCAGGGACCCACGAGCAGTACGTC.

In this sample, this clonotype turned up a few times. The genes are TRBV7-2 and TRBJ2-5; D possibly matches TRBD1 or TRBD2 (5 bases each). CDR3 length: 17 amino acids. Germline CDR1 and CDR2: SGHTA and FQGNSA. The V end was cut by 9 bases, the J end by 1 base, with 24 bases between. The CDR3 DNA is TGTGCCAGTGACAGAGAGACACTAGGACATATCCAAGAGACCCAGTACTTC. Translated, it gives CASDRETLGHIQETQYF.

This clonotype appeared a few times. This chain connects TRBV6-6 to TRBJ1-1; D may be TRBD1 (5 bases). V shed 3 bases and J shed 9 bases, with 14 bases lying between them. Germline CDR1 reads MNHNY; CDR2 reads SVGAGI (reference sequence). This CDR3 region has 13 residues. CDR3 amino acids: CASSYGGSDKAFF. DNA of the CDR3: TGTGCCAGCAGTTATGGGGGGTCTGACAAAGCTTTCTTT.

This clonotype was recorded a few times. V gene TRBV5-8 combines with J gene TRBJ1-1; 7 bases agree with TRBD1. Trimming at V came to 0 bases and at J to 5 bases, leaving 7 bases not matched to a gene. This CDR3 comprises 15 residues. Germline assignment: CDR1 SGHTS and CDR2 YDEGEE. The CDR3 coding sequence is TGTGCCAGCAGCTTGGCCCCGTCAGGGGGAACTGAAGCTTTCTTT. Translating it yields CASSLAPSGGTEAFF.